The sequence of this T cell receptor (beta chain) was determined in a study of control samples from healthy donors and cancer patients. Clones were read by immunoSEQ multiplex PCR, and TCRdb kept only the in-frame ones, dropping some. The data contain some 82,000 clones, around 87% of them singletons. The table lists this clone with a count of one. The TCR was taken from a middle-aged man in good health. Sequencing was performed on blood.

The CDR3 spells CASSVVHSKGANGYTF. The DNA for the CDR3 is TGTGCCAGCAGCGTGGTTCATTCGAAGGGGGCGAATGGCTACACCTTC. This chain links TRBV5-4 with TRBJ1-2; 7 nucleotides match TRBD1. Germline V CDR1 and CDR2: SGHNT, YYREEE (reference sequence). The V gene end was trimmed by 4 bases and the J gene end by 6 bases; junction bases not matched to a gene: 15. The CDR3 is 16 amino acids.